The 4 T cell receptor beta chains presented below share a single source sample, sequenced in a study of cytomegalovirus exposure and HLA in healthy donors. It was with 60 Vbeta and 13 Jbeta primers that the PCR ran. Sequencing used immunoSEQ multiplex PCR; TCRdb keeps in-frame clones, though not all of them. The sample has 150,000 to 200,000 clones; around 76% are singletons. Sequencing was carried out using PBMCs. The receptor set was obtained from a girl aged 5-17 years in good health and CMV-seropositive.

The genes are TRBV19 and TRBJ1-2, with D maybe TRBD1 (5 bases). The CDR3 consists of 17 residues. Germline-derived CDR1 and CDR2 are LNHDA and SQIVND (reference sequence). Trimming left V 9 bases short and J 8 bases short, with 31 bases between. CDR3 sequence: CASLENGGYIPMRGYTF. As DNA, the CDR3 is TGTGCCAGCCTCGAAAATGGGGGGTACATCCCTATGCGAGGCTACACCTTC.

This clone showed up just a few times. The chain recombines TRBV10-3 with TRBJ2-7; perhaps TRBD1 as D (6 bases). Between the trimmed V and J ends, which lost 5 bases and 0 bases, there was a span of 8 bases. The CDR3 is made up of 13 amino acids. In germline, CDR1 is ENHRY, CDR2 SYGVKD. As DNA, the CDR3 is TGTGCCATCAGTACAGGGAGCTCCTACGAGCAGTACTTC. The encoded protein is CAISTGSSYEQYF.

This chain joins TRBV11-3 and TRBJ2-3, with no clear D. Germline CDR1 SGHNT, CDR2 YENEEA. The CDR3 is made up of 13 amino acids. V was pared by 8 bases and J by 0 bases, with 9 bases between. CDR3 protein: CASGLGSTDTQYF. CDR3 in DNA: TGTGCCAGCGGGCTGGGTAGCACAGATACGCAGTATTTT.

The chain is built from TRBV5-1 and TRBJ2-2, with 8 nucleotides matching TRBD2. The length of the CDR3 is 15 residues. The germline V gene encodes CDR1 SGHRS and CDR2 YFSETQ. Germline trimming cut 4 bases from V and 0 bases from J; bases unmatched to any gene: 2. CDR3 amino acids: CASSTGLANTGELFF. CDR3 DNA: TGCGCCAGCAGCACGGGACTAGCGAACACCGGGGAGCTGTTTTTT.